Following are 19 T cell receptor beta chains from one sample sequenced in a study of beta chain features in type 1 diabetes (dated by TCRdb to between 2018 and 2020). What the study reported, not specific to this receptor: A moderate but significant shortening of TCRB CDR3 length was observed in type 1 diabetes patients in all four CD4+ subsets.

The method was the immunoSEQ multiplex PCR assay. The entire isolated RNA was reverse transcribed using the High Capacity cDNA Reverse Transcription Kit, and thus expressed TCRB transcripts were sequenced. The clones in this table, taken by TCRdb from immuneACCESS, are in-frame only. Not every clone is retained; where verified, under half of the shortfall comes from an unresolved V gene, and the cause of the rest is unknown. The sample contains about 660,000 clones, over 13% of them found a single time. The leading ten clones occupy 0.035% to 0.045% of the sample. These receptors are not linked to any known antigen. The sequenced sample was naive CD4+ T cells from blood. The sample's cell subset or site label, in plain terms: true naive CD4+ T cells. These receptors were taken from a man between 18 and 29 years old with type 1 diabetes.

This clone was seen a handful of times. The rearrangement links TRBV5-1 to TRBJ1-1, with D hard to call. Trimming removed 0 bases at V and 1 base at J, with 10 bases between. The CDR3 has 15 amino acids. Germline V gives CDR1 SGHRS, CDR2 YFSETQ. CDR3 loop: CASSLAGNGNTEAFF. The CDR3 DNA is TGCGCCAGCAGCTTGGCCGGCAACGGGAACACTGAAGCTTTCTTT.

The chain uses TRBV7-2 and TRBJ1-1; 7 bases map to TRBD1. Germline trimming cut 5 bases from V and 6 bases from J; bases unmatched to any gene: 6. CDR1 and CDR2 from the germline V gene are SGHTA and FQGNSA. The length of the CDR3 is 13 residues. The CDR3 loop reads CASSPTTGAEAFF. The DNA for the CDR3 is TGTGCCAGCAGCCCCACAACAGGGGCTGAAGCTTTCTTT. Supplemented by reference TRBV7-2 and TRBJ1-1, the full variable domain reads GAGVSQSPSNKVTEKGKDVELRCDPISGHTALYWYRQSLGQGLEFLIYFQGNSAPDKSGLPSDRFSAERTGGSVSTLTIQRTQQEDSAVYLCASSPTTGAEAFFGQGTRLTVV.

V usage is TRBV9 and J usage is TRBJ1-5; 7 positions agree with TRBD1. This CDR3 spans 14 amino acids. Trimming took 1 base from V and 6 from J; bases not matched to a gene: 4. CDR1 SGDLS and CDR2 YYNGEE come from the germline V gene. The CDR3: CASSVTGAAQPQHF. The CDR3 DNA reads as TGTGCCAGCAGCGTAACAGGGGCGGCTCAGCCCCAGCATTTT.

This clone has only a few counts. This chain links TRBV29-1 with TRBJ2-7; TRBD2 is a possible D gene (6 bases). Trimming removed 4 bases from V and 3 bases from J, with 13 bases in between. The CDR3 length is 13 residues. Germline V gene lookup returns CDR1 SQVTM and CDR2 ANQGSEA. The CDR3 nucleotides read TGCAGCGTTGGCGGGGCTGGGGACTACGAGCAGTACTTC. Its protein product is CSVGGAGDYEQYF.

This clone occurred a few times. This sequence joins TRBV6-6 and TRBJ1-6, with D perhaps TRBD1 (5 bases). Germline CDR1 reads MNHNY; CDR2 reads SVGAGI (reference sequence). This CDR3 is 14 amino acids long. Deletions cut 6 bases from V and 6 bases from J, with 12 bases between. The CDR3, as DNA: TGTGCCAGCAGCCAGGGCGCGGGTAATTCACCCCTCCACTTT. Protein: CASSQGAGNSPLHF.

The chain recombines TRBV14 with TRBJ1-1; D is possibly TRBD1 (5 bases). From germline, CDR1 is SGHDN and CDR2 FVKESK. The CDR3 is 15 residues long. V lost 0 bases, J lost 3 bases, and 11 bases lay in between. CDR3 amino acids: CASSQDRGTDTEAFF. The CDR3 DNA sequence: TGTGCCAGCAGCCAAGATAGAGGGACGGACACTGAAGCTTTCTTT. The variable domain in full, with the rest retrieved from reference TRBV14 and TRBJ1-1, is EAGVTQFPSHSVIEKGQTVTLRCDPISGHDNLYWYRRVMGKEIKFLLHFVKESKQDESGMPNNRFLAERTGGTYSTLKVQPAELEDSGVYFCASSQDRGTDTEAFFGQGTRLTVV.

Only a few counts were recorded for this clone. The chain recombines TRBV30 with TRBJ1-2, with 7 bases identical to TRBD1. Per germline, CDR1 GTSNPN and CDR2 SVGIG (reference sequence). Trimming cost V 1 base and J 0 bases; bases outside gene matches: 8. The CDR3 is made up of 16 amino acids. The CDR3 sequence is CAWSATGTATNYGYTF. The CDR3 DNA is TGTGCCTGGAGTGCCACCGGGACAGCTACTAACTATGGCTACACCTTC.

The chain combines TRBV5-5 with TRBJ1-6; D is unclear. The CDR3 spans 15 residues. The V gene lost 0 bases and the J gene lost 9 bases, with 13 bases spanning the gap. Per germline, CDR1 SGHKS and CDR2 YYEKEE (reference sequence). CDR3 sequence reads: CASSLETYEASPLHF. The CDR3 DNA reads TGTGCCAGCAGCTTGGAGACCTATGAGGCTTCACCCCTCCACTTT.

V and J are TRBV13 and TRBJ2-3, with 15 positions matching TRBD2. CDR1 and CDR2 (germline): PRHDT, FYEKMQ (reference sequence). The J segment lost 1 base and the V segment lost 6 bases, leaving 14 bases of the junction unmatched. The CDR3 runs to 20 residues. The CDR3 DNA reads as TGTGCCAGCAGTCGACCCGCGGGGACTAGCGGGAGGTCTGGCACAGATACGCAGTATTTT. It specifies CASSRPAGTSGRSGTDTQYF.

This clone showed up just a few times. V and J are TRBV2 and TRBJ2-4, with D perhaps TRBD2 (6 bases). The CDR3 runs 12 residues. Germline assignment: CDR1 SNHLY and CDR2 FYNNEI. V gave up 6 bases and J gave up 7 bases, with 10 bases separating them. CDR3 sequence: CASSLRENIQYF. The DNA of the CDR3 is TGTGCCAGCAGCCTCCGGGAGAACATTCAGTACTTC.

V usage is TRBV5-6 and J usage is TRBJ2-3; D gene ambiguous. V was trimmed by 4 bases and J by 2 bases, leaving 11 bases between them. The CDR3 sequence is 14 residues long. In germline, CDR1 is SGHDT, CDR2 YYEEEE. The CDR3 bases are TGTGCCAGCAGCACTGGGTCCTACACAGATACGCAGTATTTT. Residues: CASSTGSYTDTQYF.

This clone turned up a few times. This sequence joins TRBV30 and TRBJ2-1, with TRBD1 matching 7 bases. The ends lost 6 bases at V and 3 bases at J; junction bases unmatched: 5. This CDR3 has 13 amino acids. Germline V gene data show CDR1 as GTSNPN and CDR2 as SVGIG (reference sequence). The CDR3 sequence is CACQGTVYNEQFF. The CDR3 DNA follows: TGTGCCTGTCAGGGGACAGTCTACAATGAGCAGTTCTTC.

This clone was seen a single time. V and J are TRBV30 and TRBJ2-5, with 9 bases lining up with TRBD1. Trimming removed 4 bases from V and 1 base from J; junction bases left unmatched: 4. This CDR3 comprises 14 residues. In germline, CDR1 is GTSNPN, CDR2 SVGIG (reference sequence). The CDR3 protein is CAWNDRGVQETQYF. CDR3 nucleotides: TGTGCCTGGAATGACAGGGGGGTCCAAGAGACCCAGTACTTC.

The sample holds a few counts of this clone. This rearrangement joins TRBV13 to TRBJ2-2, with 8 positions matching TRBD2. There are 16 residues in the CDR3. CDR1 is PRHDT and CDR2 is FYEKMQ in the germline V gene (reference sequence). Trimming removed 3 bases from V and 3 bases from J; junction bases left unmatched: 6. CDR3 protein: CASSLPSGRHTGELFF. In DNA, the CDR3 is TGTGCCAGCAGCTTGCCCAGCGGGAGACACACCGGGGAGCTGTTTTTT. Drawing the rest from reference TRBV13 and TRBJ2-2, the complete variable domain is AAGVIQSPRHLIKEKRETATLKCYPIPRHDTVYWYQQGPGQDPQFLISFYEKMQSDKGSIPDRFSAQQFSDYHSELNMSSLELGDSALYFCASSLPSGRHTGELFFGEGSRLTVL.

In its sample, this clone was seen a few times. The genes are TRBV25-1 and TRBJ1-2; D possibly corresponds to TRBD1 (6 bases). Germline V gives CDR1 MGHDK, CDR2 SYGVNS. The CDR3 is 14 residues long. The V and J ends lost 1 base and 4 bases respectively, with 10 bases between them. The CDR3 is CASSESGTSYGYTF. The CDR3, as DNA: TGTGCCAGCAGTGAATCGGGGACATCCTATGGCTACACCTTC.

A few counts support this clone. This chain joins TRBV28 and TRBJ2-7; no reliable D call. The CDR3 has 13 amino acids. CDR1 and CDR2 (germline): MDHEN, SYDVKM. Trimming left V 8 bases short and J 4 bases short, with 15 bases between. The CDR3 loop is CASRPAPPYEQYF. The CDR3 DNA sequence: TGTGCCAGCCGGCCGGCCCCCCCTTACGAGCAGTACTTC.

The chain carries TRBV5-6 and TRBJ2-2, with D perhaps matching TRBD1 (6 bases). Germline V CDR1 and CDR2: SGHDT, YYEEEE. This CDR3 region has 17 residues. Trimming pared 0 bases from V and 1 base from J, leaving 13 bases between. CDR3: CASSLVTDRQNTGELFF. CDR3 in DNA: TGTGCCAGCAGCTTGGTGACCGACAGGCAGAACACCGGGGAGCTGTTTTTT.

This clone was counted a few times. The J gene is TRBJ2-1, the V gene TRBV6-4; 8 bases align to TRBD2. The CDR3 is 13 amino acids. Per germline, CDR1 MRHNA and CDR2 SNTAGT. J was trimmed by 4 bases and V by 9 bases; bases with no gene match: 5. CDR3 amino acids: CASPGLEYNEQFF. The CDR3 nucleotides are TGTGCCAGTCCGGGACTAGAGTACAATGAGCAGTTCTTC.

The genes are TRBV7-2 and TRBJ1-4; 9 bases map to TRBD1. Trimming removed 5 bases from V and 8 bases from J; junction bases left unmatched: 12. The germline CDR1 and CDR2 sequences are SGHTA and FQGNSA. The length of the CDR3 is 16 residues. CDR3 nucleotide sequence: TGTGCCAGCAGCCCCCGGACAGGGGATCATCGGGAAAAACTGTTTTTT. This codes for CASSPRTGDHREKLFF.